Listed below are T cell receptor beta chains from one sample, sequenced in a study of T cells in localized non-small cell lung cancer. The assay was immunoSEQ multiplex PCR, and TCRdb's table has in-frame clones only and misses some. The top ten clones hold roughly 1.8% of a sample with about 130,000 clones, around 92% of them seen once. The sample was peripheral blood, taken before any cancer treatment. The receptors shown here come from a female donor of 60 years or more with stage I lung adenocarcinoma. Both conserved end residues are part of each CDR3. D genes are given only for firm matches. Expanded clones are given a class, and other clones once, few, many or no size at all.

CDR3nt	CDR3aa	v_gene	j_gene	d_gene	abundance
TGTGCCTGGAGTAGCCGCTCCTATAATTCACCCCTCCACTTT	CAWSSRSYNSPLHF	TRBV30	TRBJ1-6	NA	NA
TGTGCCAGCAGTACAGGGGTGAAGACCCAGTACTTC	CASSTGVKTQYF	TRBV28	TRBJ2-5	TRBD1	NA
TGTGCCAGCAGCTTAACACAGGTCCGTGATACGCAGTATTTT	CASSLTQVRDTQYF	TRBV7-9	TRBJ2-3	NA	NA
TGCAGCGTTGTTGTGGGGGGGACCGGGGAGCTGTTTTTT	CSVVVGGTGELFF	TRBV29-1	TRBJ2-2	TRBD2	NA
TGTGCCACCAGCAGAGGCACCGGCGGATCCTACAATGAGCAGTTCTTC	CATSRGTGGSYNEQFF	TRBV15	TRBJ2-1	NA	NA
TGTGCCAGCAGCGAGAGGACGGGGAAAGAGACCCAGTACTTC	CASSERTGKETQYF	TRBV7-9	TRBJ2-5	NA	NA
TGTGCCAGCAGCCTAACCGGGACCGACAAGGGTGGCTACACCTTC	CASSLTGTDKGGYTF	TRBV7-9	TRBJ1-2	NA	few
TGTGCCAGCAGCTTAGGGGCGGGAGGCTCCACAGATACGCAGTATTTT	CASSLGAGGSTDTQYF	TRBV7-7	TRBJ2-3	TRBD2	NA
TGTGCCTGGAGTGCCCAGACCCAATGGGGGACTGAAGCTTTCTTT	CAWSAQTQWGTEAFF	TRBV30	TRBJ1-1	NA	few
TGTGCCAGCAGTTTTACCGGGAAAGTCGGAGAGACCCAGTACTTC	CASSFTGKVGETQYF	TRBV2	TRBJ2-5	NA	NA
TGTGCCAGCAGCCGTAGGGGCTTGAGCACAGATACGCAGTATTTT	CASSRRGLSTDTQYF	TRBV9	TRBJ2-3	NA	NA
TGTGCCAGCAGCGAGGGGACTAGCGTGAACACCGGGGAGCTGTTTTTT	CASSEGTSVNTGELFF	TRBV9	TRBJ2-2	TRBD2	NA
TGTGCCAGCAGTCGGATTATCATCGGGACTAGCGACCCCGGGGAGCTGTTTTTT	CASSRIIIGTSDPGELFF	TRBV28	TRBJ2-2	TRBD2	few
TGTGCCAGCTCCAGGGTACCTCAGCCCCAGCATTTT	CASSRVPQPQHF	TRBV7-8	TRBJ1-5	NA	NA
TGTGCCAGCAGTTCATCGGGACTAGCGGGAGATACGCAGTATTTT	CASSSSGLAGDTQYF	TRBV28	TRBJ2-3	TRBD2	NA
TGCGCCAGCAGTGAGTCAGTCCCAGGTCCCGAAGCTTTCTTT	CASSESVPGPEAFF	TRBV10-1	TRBJ1-1	NA	NA
TGCGCCAGCAGCCAAGATTTGGGGGGGGGACTAACCTACGAGCAGTACTTC	CASSQDLGGGLTYEQYF	TRBV4-1	TRBJ2-7	TRBD2	NA
TGCGCCAGCAGTCTCACCGGGTCTCAACTAACGCCTCCCTACGAGCAGTACTTC	CASSLTGSQLTPPYEQYF	TRBV23-1	TRBJ2-7	NA	few
TGTGCCCCGGCAAAGCGGGAGGGCCCCGGGGAGCTGTTTTTT	CAPAKREGPGELFF	TRBV7-9	TRBJ2-2	TRBD2	NA
TGTGCCAGCAGCTTGGCGGCTTCAGAACGATACGAGCAGTACTTC	CASSLAASERYEQYF	TRBV5-8	TRBJ2-7	NA	NA
TGCGCCAGCAGCTTGGTGGGTAGCGGGAGGTCGAACACCGGGGAGCTGTTTTTT	CASSLVGSGRSNTGELFF	TRBV5-1	TRBJ2-2	TRBD2	NA
TGTGCCAGCAGCTTGGAGAGTCAGGCCAACACTGAAGCTTTCTTT	CASSLESQANTEAFF	TRBV5-4	TRBJ1-1	NA	NA
TGTGCCAGCAGTTTATCCCTAGCGGCCGTAGCCAAAAACATTCAGTACTTC	CASSLSLAAVAKNIQYF	TRBV28	TRBJ2-4	TRBD2	NA
TGTGCCTGGAGTCCCTCGGGACAGGCCAACCTCATCCGTTATGGCTACACCTTC	CAWSPSGQANLIRYGYTF	TRBV30	TRBJ1-2	TRBD1	NA
TGTGCCAGCAGCTTAGGGAGACGAGACACTGAAGCTTTCTTT	CASSLGRRDTEAFF	TRBV7-8	TRBJ1-1	NA	NA
TGTGCCAGCAGTCTCCAGGGCAATGGCTACACCTTC	CASSLQGNGYTF	TRBV7-9	TRBJ1-2	NA	few
TGTGCCAGCAGGGTAGCGGGAGGTGGCTATGAGCAGTTCTTC	CASRVAGGGYEQFF	TRBV28	TRBJ2-1	TRBD2	NA
TGTGCCAGCAGCCTTCTGAACACTGAAGCTTTCTTT	CASSLLNTEAFF	TRBV28	TRBJ1-1	NA	NA
TGTGCCAGCAGTTACGACGGAGGGGGCAATCAGCCCCAGCATTTT	CASSYDGGGNQPQHF	TRBV6-5	TRBJ1-5	NA	NA
TGTGCCACCAGCAGAGCGACCGCGGAGACCCAGTACTTC	CATSRATAETQYF	TRBV15	TRBJ2-5	NA	NA
TGCGCCAGCAGCTTGGATACAGGGTACAATCAGCCCCAGCATTTT	CASSLDTGYNQPQHF	TRBV5-1	TRBJ1-5	NA	NA
TGTGCCAGCAGTTACATAGAGGCAGATACGCAGTATTTT	CASSYIEADTQYF	TRBV6-5	TRBJ2-3	NA	few
TGTGCCACCAGCAGAGAGACACAGGGGGTTCGGGCTGAAGCTTTCTTT	CATSRETQGVRAEAFF	TRBV15	TRBJ1-1	TRBD1	NA
TGTGCCAGCACCCCCTTAGGGTTTGGATACGAGCAGTACTTC	CASTPLGFGYEQYF	TRBV6-6	TRBJ2-7	NA	NA
TGTGCCAGCAGCAATGGACGGGGGACCTACAATGAGCAGTTCTTC	CASSNGRGTYNEQFF	TRBV5-6	TRBJ2-1	NA	NA
TGCGCCAGCAGCTCCAAAAACTCCTACGAGCAGTACTTC	CASSSKNSYEQYF	TRBV5-1	TRBJ2-7	NA	NA
TGCAGCGTTGAGAGAGGGGTCCAAGAGACCCAGTACTTC	CSVERGVQETQYF	TRBV29-1	TRBJ2-5	NA	NA
TGTGCCAGCAGCCAAGATTGGGGGACAGATTCACAAGAGACCCAGTACTTC	CASSQDWGTDSQETQYF	TRBV4-2	TRBJ2-5	TRBD1	NA
TGTGCCAGCACTACTCTCCGGGACACTGAAGCTTTCTTT	CASTTLRDTEAFF	TRBV2	TRBJ1-1	NA	NA
TGTGCCAGCAGCCCCGTCTACGAGCAGTACTTC	CASSPVYEQYF	TRBV7-8	TRBJ2-7	NA	once
TGCGCCAGCAGTGACACTAGCGGGAGACAAACCCAGTACTTC	CASSDTSGRQTQYF	TRBV10-1	TRBJ2-5	TRBD2	NA